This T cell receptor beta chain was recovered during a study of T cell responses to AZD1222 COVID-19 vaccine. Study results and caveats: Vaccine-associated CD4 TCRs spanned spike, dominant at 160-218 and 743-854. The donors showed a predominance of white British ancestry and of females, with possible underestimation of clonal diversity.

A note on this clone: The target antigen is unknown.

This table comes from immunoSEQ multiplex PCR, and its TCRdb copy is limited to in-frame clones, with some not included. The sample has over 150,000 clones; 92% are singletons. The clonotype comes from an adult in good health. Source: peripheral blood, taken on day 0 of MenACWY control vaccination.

Here the CDR3 reads CASSSETQYF. The CDR3 nucleotides read TGTGCCAGCAGCTCCGAGACCCAGTACTTC. The rearrangement uses TRBV5-6 and TRBJ2-5; no reliable D call. Trimming stripped 3 bases from V and 5 bases from J, with 2 bases between. From germline, CDR1 is SGHDT and CDR2 YYEEEE. The CDR3 length is 10 residues.